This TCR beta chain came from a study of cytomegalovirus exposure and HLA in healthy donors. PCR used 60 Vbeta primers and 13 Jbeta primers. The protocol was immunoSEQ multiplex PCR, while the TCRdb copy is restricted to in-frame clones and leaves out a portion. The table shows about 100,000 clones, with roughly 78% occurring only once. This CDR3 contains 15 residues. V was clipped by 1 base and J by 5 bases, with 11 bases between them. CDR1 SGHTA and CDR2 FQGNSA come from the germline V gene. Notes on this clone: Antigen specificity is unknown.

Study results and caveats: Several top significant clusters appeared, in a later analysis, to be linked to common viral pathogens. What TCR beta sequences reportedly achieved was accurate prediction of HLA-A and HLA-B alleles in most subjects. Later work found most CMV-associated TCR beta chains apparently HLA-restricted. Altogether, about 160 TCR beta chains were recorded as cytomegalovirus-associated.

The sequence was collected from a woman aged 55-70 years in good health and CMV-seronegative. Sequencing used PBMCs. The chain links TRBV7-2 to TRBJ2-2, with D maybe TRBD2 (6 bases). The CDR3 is CASSLGGAGTGELFF. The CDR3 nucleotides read TGTGCCAGCAGCTTAGGAGGGGCGGGAACCGGGGAGCTGTTTTTT.